This record covers a single T cell receptor beta chain. Its specificity is unknown. These data originate in a study of cytomegalovirus exposure and HLA in healthy donors. Study-level background: Early on, a data release was issued that held approximately 78 million unique TCRs from HLA-typed donors.

Primers for the PCR totalled 60 Vbeta and 13 Jbeta. Some clones are missing from TCRdb's copy, which holds only in-frame ones; the method was immunoSEQ multiplex PCR. The data contain 130,000 to 150,000 clones, roughly three quarters of them seen just once; the ten biggest clones take up 6.7%. The study's findings and limits: Most subjects' HLA-A and HLA-B alleles were reportedly predicted from TCR beta sequences. A later analysis associated 15,000 or so TCR beta sequences with HLA alleles at a 0.05 false discovery rate.

CDR1 SGHRS and CDR2 YFSETQ come from the germline V gene. CDR3 length: 12 amino acids. The germline V and J ends were trimmed by 9 bases and 5 bases, with 14 bases remaining between them. This receptor was taken from a woman aged 40 to 49 in good health and CMV-seropositive. The V call is TRBV5-1, the J call TRBJ1-1; maybe TRBD1 (5 bases). Sequencing was performed on PBMCs. The CDR3 DNA follows: TGCGCCACTTCACTCGGGGGTACTGAAGCTTTCTTT. Amino acid sequence: CATSLGGTEAFF.